Listed below are T cell receptor beta chains from one sample, sequenced in a study of shared clonotypes between healthy human individuals. Profiled with immunoSEQ multiplex PCR; TCRdb holds only in-frame clones, not every one. The profile shows some 2,500,000 clones, 80% to 95% of them singletons. Sequences were obtained from naive CD4+ T cells from PBMCs. These receptors were taken from a man aged 18 to 35 in good health. Some clones in this sample may be carry-over from other donors' samples. Both conserved end residues are part of each CDR3. The D gene is left open where the match is weak. Expanded clones are given a class, and other clones once, few, many or no size at all.

V gene: TRBV5-8
J gene: TRBJ2-1
D gene: NA
clone size: NA
CDR3 DNA: TGTGCCAGCAGCTCATTGCCGGATACCTACAATGAGCAGTTCTTC
CDR3 protein: CASSSLPDTYNEQFF

V gene: TRBV6-5
J gene: TRBJ1-5
D gene: NA
clone size: NA
CDR3 DNA: TGTGCCAGCAGTCGGACAAGCATTCAGCCCCAGCATTTT
CDR3 protein: CASSRTSIQPQHF

V gene: TRBV11-2
J gene: TRBJ2-7
D gene: TRBD2
clone size: NA
CDR3 DNA: TGTGCCAGCAGCTCACTAGCGAACTTCGAGCAGTACTTC
CDR3 protein: CASSSLANFEQYF

V gene: TRBV18
J gene: TRBJ2-7
D gene: NA
clone size: NA
CDR3 DNA: TGTGCCAGCTCACTCATACAGGGCTACGAGCAGTACTTC
CDR3 protein: CASSLIQGYEQYF

V gene: TRBV10-3
J gene: TRBJ1-3
D gene: NA
clone size: NA
CDR3 DNA: TGTGCCATCAGTGAAAATTTTGGCAGGGGATTCTCTGGAAACACCATATATTTT
CDR3 protein: CAISENFGRGFSGNTIYF

V gene: TRBV5-1
J gene: TRBJ2-7
D gene: NA
clone size: once
CDR3 DNA: TGCGCCAGCAGCGTGGACGGGAGCTCCTACGAGCAGTACTTC
CDR3 protein: CASSVDGSSYEQYF

V gene: TRBV7-9
J gene: TRBJ2-1
D gene: TRBD2
clone size: NA
CDR3 DNA: TGTGCCAGCACAAGTTTCCTGGCGGGAGTTTCCTACAATGAGCAGTTCTTC
CDR3 protein: CASTSFLAGVSYNEQFF

V gene: TRBV2
J gene: TRBJ1-2
D gene: NA
clone size: NA
CDR3 DNA: TGTGCCAGCAGTGATGGAGTTGCTGGCTACACCTTC
CDR3 protein: CASSDGVAGYTF

V gene: TRBV30
J gene: TRBJ1-2
D gene: TRBD1
clone size: NA
CDR3 DNA: TGTGCCTGGAGCCAATACGGACAGGGCGCGGCCTACACCTTC
CDR3 protein: CAWSQYGQGAAYTF

V gene: TRBV4-2
J gene: TRBJ2-5
D gene: NA
clone size: NA
CDR3 DNA: TGTGCCAGCAGCCTGATCTCGCCGGGAGAGACCCAGTACTTC
CDR3 protein: CASSLISPGETQYF

V gene: TRBV5-1
J gene: TRBJ2-2
D gene: TRBD1
clone size: NA
CDR3 DNA: TGCGCCAGCAGCTTGCGGGCAGGGGGCCTAACCGGGGAGCTGTTTTTT
CDR3 protein: CASSLRAGGLTGELFF

V gene: TRBV5-8
J gene: TRBJ1-5
D gene: TRBD1
clone size: NA
CDR3 DNA: TGTGCCAGCAGCTTCAGACCCGGGACAGGGAGCAATCAGCCCCAGCATTTT
CDR3 protein: CASSFRPGTGSNQPQHF

V gene: TRBV7-9
J gene: TRBJ2-1
D gene: NA
clone size: NA
CDR3 DNA: TGTGCCAGCACCCAGTACGAGCTTTGGTATGAGCAGTTCTTC
CDR3 protein: CASTQYELWYEQFF

V gene: TRBV19
J gene: TRBJ1-2
D gene: NA
clone size: NA
CDR3 DNA: TGTGCCAGTAGTATAGGGGCAGCCTTTAACTATGGCTACACCTTC
CDR3 protein: CASSIGAAFNYGYTF

V gene: TRBV2
J gene: TRBJ1-4
D gene: NA
clone size: NA
CDR3 DNA: TGTGCCAGCCGACGGATTCTGGGCGCAACTAATGAAAAACTGTTTTTT
CDR3 protein: CASRRILGATNEKLFF

V gene: TRBV5-1
J gene: TRBJ1-3
D gene: NA
clone size: NA
CDR3 DNA: TGCGCCAGCAGCTTGGCCGGAGTCTCTGGAAACACCATATATTTT
CDR3 protein: CASSLAGVSGNTIYF

V gene: TRBV7-6
J gene: TRBJ2-2
D gene: NA
clone size: NA
CDR3 DNA: TGTGCCAGCACCCCCAGTTACACCGGGGAGCTGTTTTTT
CDR3 protein: CASTPSYTGELFF

V gene: TRBV7-6
J gene: TRBJ2-1
D gene: TRBD1
clone size: NA
CDR3 DNA: TGTGCCAGCAGTCGGACAGGTTACCCGAGCTCCTACAATGAGCAGTTCTTC
CDR3 protein: CASSRTGYPSSYNEQFF

V gene: TRBV4-2
J gene: TRBJ2-7
D gene: TRBD2
clone size: NA
CDR3 DNA: TGTGCCAGCAGCCAAGGACTAGCGGAGATAGGGACCTACGAGCAGTACTTC
CDR3 protein: CASSQGLAEIGTYEQYF

V gene: TRBV7-9
J gene: TRBJ2-5
D gene: TRBD2
clone size: NA
CDR3 DNA: TGTGCCAGCAGCGCCGGGACTAGCGGGGTAGAGACCCAGTACTTC
CDR3 protein: CASSAGTSGVETQYF

V gene: TRBV6-5
J gene: TRBJ1-2
D gene: NA
clone size: few
CDR3 DNA: TGTGCCAGCACCCAAGGGGCGGACTATGGCTACACCTTC
CDR3 protein: CASTQGADYGYTF

V gene: TRBV28
J gene: TRBJ1-1
D gene: NA
clone size: NA
CDR3 DNA: TGTGCCAGCAGTTCCGACAGGAAAGCTTTCTTT
CDR3 protein: CASSSDRKAFF

V gene: TRBV28
J gene: TRBJ2-7
D gene: NA
clone size: once
CDR3 DNA: TGTGCCAGCAGGTCGCGGCGGAACCTCTTCTCCTACGAGCAGTACTTC
CDR3 protein: CASRSRRNLFSYEQYF

V gene: TRBV28
J gene: TRBJ1-5
D gene: NA
clone size: NA
CDR3 DNA: TGTGCCAGCAGTCCGTCCCCGAGCAATCAGCCCCAGCATTTT
CDR3 protein: CASSPSPSNQPQHF

V gene: TRBV6-1
J gene: TRBJ1-5
D gene: TRBD1
clone size: NA
CDR3 DNA: TGTGCCAGCATGGCGGGACAGAGCCTCAATCAGCCCCAGCATTTT
CDR3 protein: CASMAGQSLNQPQHF

V gene: TRBV7-6
J gene: TRBJ1-2
D gene: NA
clone size: NA
CDR3 DNA: TGTGCCAGCAGCTTAGCGCGGTTGTATGGCTACACCTTC
CDR3 protein: CASSLARLYGYTF

V gene: TRBV5-4
J gene: TRBJ2-1
D gene: TRBD2
clone size: NA
CDR3 DNA: TGTGCCAGCAGCCTGCCGGGACTAGAAGGCAATGAGCAGTTCTTC
CDR3 protein: CASSLPGLEGNEQFF

V gene: TRBV16
J gene: TRBJ1-5
D gene: TRBD1
clone size: NA
CDR3 DNA: TGTGCCAGCAGCTATACCGGGACAGGGAACCAGCCCCAGCATTTT
CDR3 protein: CASSYTGTGNQPQHF

V gene: TRBV19
J gene: TRBJ2-2
D gene: NA
clone size: NA
CDR3 DNA: TGTGCCAGTAGTATGGAGGGGGTAGGCACCGGGGAGCTGTTTTTT
CDR3 protein: CASSMEGVGTGELFF

V gene: TRBV28
J gene: TRBJ2-7
D gene: NA
clone size: NA
CDR3 DNA: TGTGCCACCACAGGGTTCTCCTACGAGCAGTACTTC
CDR3 protein: CATTGFSYEQYF

V gene: TRBV5-4
J gene: TRBJ1-2
D gene: NA
clone size: NA
CDR3 DNA: TGTGCCAGCAGCTCCGAACCCCGGTTCCAGGGCTACACCTTC
CDR3 protein: CASSSEPRFQGYTF

V gene: TRBV30
J gene: TRBJ1-6
D gene: NA
clone size: NA
CDR3 DNA: TGTGCCTGGAACAGAGAGCTCTCACGTTCACCCCTCCACTTT
CDR3 protein: CAWNRELSRSPLHF

V gene: TRBV19
J gene: TRBJ1-2
D gene: NA
clone size: NA
CDR3 DNA: TGTGCCAGTACCACCCTTATTTCCGGACGAGTTGATGGCTACACCTTC
CDR3 protein: CASTTLISGRVDGYTF

V gene: TRBV30
J gene: TRBJ2-1
D gene: TRBD2
clone size: NA
CDR3 DNA: TGTGCCTGGAGTATCGGGACTAGCGCCAATGAGCAGTTCTTC
CDR3 protein: CAWSIGTSANEQFF

V gene: TRBV6-5
J gene: TRBJ2-1
D gene: NA
clone size: once
CDR3 DNA: TGTGCCAGCAGTTACAGCCAGGGAGTAAAGAATGAGCAGTTCTTC
CDR3 protein: CASSYSQGVKNEQFF

V gene: TRBV12-5
J gene: TRBJ2-5
D gene: NA
clone size: NA
CDR3 DNA: TGTGCTAGTGGTTTGGGCTTTGGGACCCAGTACTTC
CDR3 protein: CASGLGFGTQYF

V gene: TRBV7-9
J gene: TRBJ2-3
D gene: NA
clone size: NA
CDR3 DNA: TGTGCCAGCAGCTCATCGACAGAGGGGGGTACGCAGTATTTT
CDR3 protein: CASSSSTEGGTQYF

V gene: TRBV5-8
J gene: TRBJ2-7
D gene: NA
clone size: once
CDR3 DNA: TGTGCCAGCAGCTATCGGGACCGTAGCTACGAGCAGTACTTC
CDR3 protein: CASSYRDRSYEQYF

V gene: TRBV11-2
J gene: TRBJ1-2
D gene: TRBD1
clone size: NA
CDR3 DNA: TGTGCCAGCAGTCGGACACAGGGGGCTGGAGGCTACACCTTC
CDR3 protein: CASSRTQGAGGYTF

V gene: TRBV30
J gene: TRBJ2-5
D gene: NA
clone size: NA
CDR3 DNA: TGTGCCTGGAGTGTAAGCTGGGCTGGGTCCCTCCGGGAGACCCAGTACTTC
CDR3 protein: CAWSVSWAGSLRETQYF

V gene: TRBV7-9
J gene: TRBJ2-1
D gene: TRBD1
clone size: NA
CDR3 DNA: TGTGCCAGCAGCGGGGGACAGGGGGCCTACAATGAGCAGTTCTTC
CDR3 protein: CASSGGQGAYNEQFF

V gene: TRBV5-8
J gene: TRBJ2-7
D gene: NA
clone size: NA
CDR3 DNA: TGTGCCAGCAGCGTAGTCGTGGGAGTGGTGTACGAGCAGTACTTC
CDR3 protein: CASSVVVGVVYEQYF

V gene: TRBV29-1
J gene: TRBJ1-1
D gene: TRBD1
clone size: NA
CDR3 DNA: TGCAGCGTTGTCCGTATACAGGGGCCGGGGAGCACTGAAGCTTTCTTT
CDR3 protein: CSVVRIQGPGSTEAFF

V gene: TRBV2
J gene: TRBJ2-2
D gene: NA
clone size: NA
CDR3 DNA: TGTGCCAGCGGGGCAGAGAACACCGGGGAGCTGTTTTTT
CDR3 protein: CASGAENTGELFF

V gene: TRBV30
J gene: TRBJ1-2
D gene: NA
clone size: NA
CDR3 DNA: TGTGCCTGGAATCAGTTGGACGCGAACTATGGCTACACCTTC
CDR3 protein: CAWNQLDANYGYTF

V gene: TRBV7-7
J gene: TRBJ2-6
D gene: NA
clone size: NA
CDR3 DNA: TGTGCCAGCAGCCCCGATAGGTTTTCCGAGAGTGCTGGGGCCAACGTCCTGACTTTC
CDR3 protein: CASSPDRFSESAGANVLTF